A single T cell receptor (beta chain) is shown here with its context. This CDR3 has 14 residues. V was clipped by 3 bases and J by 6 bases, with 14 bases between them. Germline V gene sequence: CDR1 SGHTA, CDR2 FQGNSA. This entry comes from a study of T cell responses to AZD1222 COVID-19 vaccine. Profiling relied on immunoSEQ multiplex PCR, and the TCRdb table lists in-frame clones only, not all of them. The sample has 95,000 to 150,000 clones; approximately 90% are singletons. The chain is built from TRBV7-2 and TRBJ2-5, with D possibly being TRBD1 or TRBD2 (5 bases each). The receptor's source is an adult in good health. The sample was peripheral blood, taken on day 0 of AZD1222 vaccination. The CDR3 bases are TGTGCCAGCAGCTTGGGGACCATAGTTCAGACCCAGTACTTC. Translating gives CASSLGTIVQTQYF.